One sample yielded the 22 T cell receptor beta chains listed below, sequenced in a study of PD-L1 blockade in urothelial cancer. Time point meaning: peripheral blood 6 weeks after treatment start. The table came from immunoSEQ multiplex PCR; TCRdb's copy has only in-frame clones and leaves some out. The sample gives about 110,000 clones, approximately 90% of which show up once; approximately 3.8% is in the top ten. Sequencing used PBMCs, obtained around atezolizumab (anti-PD-L1) treatment. Source of these receptors: a man aged 60-69 years with urothelial cancer.

This chain connects TRBV6-5 to TRBJ1-2, with D maybe TRBD1 (6 bases). The V gene's germline CDR1 is MNHEY and CDR2 SVGAGI. V lost 6 bases and J 2 bases, leaving 10 bases between the germline ends. This CDR3 spans 13 amino acids. The CDR3 nucleotides are TGTGCCAGCAGCCTCGGACAGAACTATGGCTACACCTTC. Its translation is CASSLGQNYGYTF.

The chain is built from TRBV28 and TRBJ2-7; TRBD2 is a possible D gene (5 bases). Germline CDR1 reads MDHEN; CDR2 reads SYDVKM. The V end lost 2 bases, the J end lost 4 bases, and 12 bases lay between the germline ends. The CDR3 is made up of 14 amino acids. The CDR3 reads CASSLRGQIYEQYF. In nucleotides, the CDR3 is TGTGCCAGCAGTTTACGGGGTCAGATATACGAGCAGTACTTC. Drawing the rest from reference TRBV28 and TRBJ2-7, the complete variable domain is DVKVTQSSRYLVKRTGEKVFLECVQDMDHENMFWYRQDPGLGLRLIYFSYDVKMKEKGDIPEGYSVSREKKERFSLILESASTNQTSMYLCASSLRGQIYEQYFGPGTRLTVT.

This sequence joins TRBV28 and TRBJ1-6, with TRBD1 as a possible D gene (5 bases). This CDR3 is 14 amino acids long. The V and J ends lost 3 bases and 14 bases respectively, with 17 bases between them. Germline lookup yields CDR1 MDHEN and CDR2 SYDVKM. CDR3: CASSLGVVSGALHF. CDR3 DNA: TGTGCCAGCAGTTTGGGGGTCGTTTCGGGGGCCCTCCACTTT.

The J gene is TRBJ2-7, the V gene TRBV6-5; D is unresolved. V lost 5 bases and J lost 2, with 7 bases in between. The CDR3 runs to 12 residues. The V gene's germline CDR1 is MNHEY and CDR2 SVGAGI. CDR3 region: CASSQTPYEQYF. The CDR3 nucleotides read TGTGCCAGCAGTCAAACACCCTACGAGCAGTACTTC.

The chain links TRBV5-1 to TRBJ2-1; the match to TRBD2 covers 11 bases. Germline trimming cut 4 bases from V and 4 bases from J; bases unmatched to any gene: 7. From germline, CDR1 is SGHRS and CDR2 YFSETQ. This CDR3 has 16 residues. CDR3: CASSELAGGPYNEQFF. CDR3 nucleotides: TGCGCCAGCAGCGAATTAGCGGGGGGGCCTTACAATGAGCAGTTCTTC.

The V call is TRBV7-2, the J call TRBJ2-7; 11 bases agree with TRBD1. Germline lookup yields CDR1 SGHTA and CDR2 FQGNSA. This CDR3 is built from 13 residues. V gave up 4 bases and J gave up 12 bases; unmatched junction bases: 8. CDR3 loop: CASSSRTGGVRYF. In nucleotides, the CDR3 is TGTGCCAGCAGCTCCCGGACAGGGGGCGTTCGGTACTTC. Together with reference TRBV7-2 and TRBJ2-7, the CDR3 gives the full variable domain: GAGVSQSPSNKVTEKGKDVELRCDPISGHTALYWYRQSLGQGLEFLIYFQGNSAPDKSGLPSDRFSAERTGGSVSTLTIQRTQQEDSAVYLCASSSRTGGVRYFGPGTRLTVT.

This chain uses TRBV30 with TRBJ2-5; 9 nucleotides align to TRBD1. This CDR3 comprises 14 residues. V shed 5 bases and J 2 bases; nucleotides not matched to a gene: 6. Germline CDR1 and CDR2: GTSNPN and SVGIG (reference sequence). CDR3 DNA sequence: TGTGCCTGGGAAGGACAGGGGACACAAGAGACCCAGTACTTC. Encoded protein: CAWEGQGTQETQYF.

V is TRBV6-4 and J is TRBJ2-5, with 10 nucleotides matching TRBD1. This CDR3 is 13 amino acids long. V gave up 10 bases and J gave up 6 bases; unmatched junction bases: 8. CDR1 is MRHNA and CDR2 is SNTAGT in the germline V gene. The CDR3 protein is CAKSRDRGKTQYF. In DNA, the CDR3 is TGTGCCAAGTCCCGGGACAGGGGAAAGACCCAGTACTTC.

The chain carries TRBV7-9 and TRBJ1-1; no clear D gene. V dropped 4 bases and J dropped 4 bases, with 10 bases sitting between them. The germline V gene encodes CDR1 SEHNR and CDR2 FQNEAQ (reference sequence). The CDR3 has 13 amino acids. For the CDR3, the DNA is TGTGCCAGCAGCTGGGGAGAGGCCACTGAAGCTTTCTTT. It is translated as CASSWGEATEAFF. The complete variable domain, with remaining parts taken from reference TRBV7-9 and TRBJ1-1, reads DTGVSQNPRHKITKRGQNVTFRCDPISEHNRLYWYRQTLGQGPEFLTYFQNEAQLEKSRLLSDRFSAERPKGSFSTLEIQRTEQGDSAMYLCASSWGEATEAFFGQGTRLTVV.

The chain joins TRBV6-1 to TRBJ2-5; 11 bases align to TRBD1. This CDR3 region has 14 residues. V lost 6 bases, J lost 4 bases, and 4 bases stayed unmatched. Germline V CDR1 and CDR2: MNHNS, SASEGT. The CDR3 loop is CASSRDRGVETQYF. The CDR3 region has the DNA TGTGCCAGCAGCCGGGACAGGGGGGTAGAGACCCAGTACTTC.

The V call is TRBV28, the J call TRBJ2-7; tentative D call: TRBD1 (5 bases). The CDR3 totals 13 residues. CDR1 MDHEN and CDR2 SYDVKM come from the germline V gene. Trimming took 2 bases from V and 4 from J, leaving 9 bases between them. The CDR3 DNA reads as TGTGCCAGCAGTTTAGGGGCCGGGTACGAGCAGTACTTC. This translates into CASSLGAGYEQYF. Complete variable domain (other parts from reference TRBV28 and TRBJ2-7): DVKVTQSSRYLVKRTGEKVFLECVQDMDHENMFWYRQDPGLGLRLIYFSYDVKMKEKGDIPEGYSVSREKKERFSLILESASTNQTSMYLCASSLGAGYEQYFGPGTRLTVT.

The chain uses TRBV4-1 and TRBJ2-1; D may be TRBD1 (6 bases). Germline CDR1 reads MGHRA; CDR2 reads YSYEKL. V was cut by 4 bases and J by 8 bases, with 15 bases left in between. The CDR3 extends over 14 amino acids. In nucleotides, the CDR3 is TGCGCCAGCAGCCCACAGATTGGGGGCGATGAGCAGTTCTTC. It codes for CASSPQIGGDEQFF.

The chain employs TRBV27 and TRBJ2-1, with TRBD2 identical over 12 bases. Looked up from germline, CDR1 is MNHEY and CDR2 is SMNVEV (reference sequence). This CDR3 contains 18 residues. Trimming took 6 bases from V and 6 from J; bases not matched to a gene: 15. The chain's CDR3 is CASRLLAGGPSKANEQFF. Written as DNA, the CDR3 is TGTGCCAGCAGACTTCTAGCGGGGGGGCCGAGTAAGGCCAATGAGCAGTTCTTC.

The genes are TRBV4-2 and TRBJ2-7; no firm D call. Germline V CDR1 and CDR2: LGHNA, YNFKEQ. Trimming shortened V by 3 bases and J by 7 bases, and 7 bases separated the two germline ends. The CDR3 runs to 11 residues. CDR3 bases: TGTGCCAGCAGCCACGAAGAGGAGCAGTACTTC. Translation: CASSHEEEQYF.

The chain couples TRBV15 to TRBJ1-4; D perhaps matches TRBD1 (5 bases). Trimming removed 7 bases from V and 5 bases from J, with 17 bases in between. CDR1 is LNHNV and CDR2 is YYDKDF in the germline V gene (reference sequence). The CDR3 is 15 residues long. Here the CDR3 DNA reads TGTGCCACCACCCAGGGTGGCAGGGAAAATGAAAAACTGTTTTTT. Its protein product is CATTQGGRENEKLFF.

This rearrangement joins TRBV4-2 to TRBJ2-7; TRBD1 matches 10 bases. The CDR3 has 14 amino acids. V lost 3 bases to trimming and J lost 7 bases; unmatched junction nucleotides: 6. Germline V lookup: CDR1 LGHNA, CDR2 YNFKEQ. The CDR3 region is CASSQGQGPWEQYF. DNA for the CDR3: TGTGCCAGCAGCCAGGGACAGGGGCCGTGGGAGCAGTACTTC.

The V gene is TRBV4-1, the J gene TRBJ1-4; D perhaps matches TRBD1 (6 bases). This CDR3 region has 16 residues. With 3 bases removed from V and 0 bases from J, the gap between germline ends came to 11 bases. CDR1 is MGHRA and CDR2 is YSYEKL in the germline V gene. CDR3 protein: CASSQANRATNEKLFF. The CDR3 DNA follows: TGCGCCAGCAGCCAGGCCAACAGGGCAACTAATGAAAAACTGTTTTTT.

The rearrangement links TRBV4-3 to TRBJ2-5; perhaps TRBD1 as D (7 bases). This CDR3 has 15 residues. The germline V and J ends were trimmed by 4 bases and 2 bases, with 14 bases remaining between them. CDR1 is LGHNA and CDR2 is YSLEER in the germline V gene. The CDR3 here is CASSRARGRQETQYF. The CDR3 nucleotides are TGCGCCAGCAGCCGGGCCAGGGGGAGGCAAGAGACCCAGTACTTC.

V gene TRBV7-3 combines with J gene TRBJ2-6; TRBD1 matches 7 bases. Per the germline V gene, CDR1 is SGHTA and CDR2 is FQGTGA. Trimming took 5 bases from V and 0 from J; bases not matched to a gene: 4. The CDR3 is 16 amino acids. The CDR3 sequence: CASSRDRSSGANVLTF. The CDR3 DNA reads as TGTGCCAGCAGCAGGGACAGATCCTCTGGGGCCAACGTCCTGACTTTC.

This chain uses TRBV5-1 with TRBJ1-4; D is perhaps TRBD1 (5 bases). This CDR3 is 16 amino acids long. The germline V gene encodes CDR1 SGHRS and CDR2 YFSETQ. V lost 4 bases and J 3 bases, leaving 16 bases between the germline ends. CDR3 region: CASSEKGFLSNEKLFF. The CDR3, as DNA: TGCGCCAGCAGCGAGAAGGGGTTTTTATCTAATGAAAAACTGTTTTTT. Together with reference TRBV5-1 and TRBJ1-4, the CDR3 gives the full variable domain: KAGVTQTPRYLIKTRGQQVTLSCSPISGHRSVSWYQQTPGQGLQFLFEYFSETQRNKGNFPGRFSGRQFSNSRSEMNVSTLELGDSALYLCASSEKGFLSNEKLFFGSGTQLSVL.

The chain joins TRBV9 to TRBJ2-5, with TRBD2 matching 10 bases. This CDR3 region has 16 residues. CDR1 is SGDLS and CDR2 is YYNGEE in the germline V gene. V lost 3 bases to trimming and J lost 5 bases; unmatched junction nucleotides: 10. CDR3 sequence: CASSERASGSMETQYF. CDR3 coding DNA: TGTGCCAGCAGCGAGCGGGCTAGCGGGAGCATGGAGACCCAGTACTTC. Drawing the rest from reference TRBV9 and TRBJ2-5, the complete variable domain is DSGVTQTPKHLITATGQRVTLRCSPRSGDLSVYWYQQSLDQGLQFLIQYYNGEERAKGNILERFSAQQFPDLHSELNLSSLELGDSALYFCASSERASGSMETQYFGPGTRLLVL.

The chain recombines TRBV7-2 with TRBJ2-3, with D unresolved. The CDR3 is 13 amino acids. Germline V gene lookup returns CDR1 SGHTA and CDR2 FQGNSA. V was clipped by 2 bases and J by 10 bases, with 13 bases between them. The CDR3 region is CASSLNSLGSQYF. CDR3 in DNA: TGTGCCAGCAGCTTAAACTCTCTCGGGTCGCAGTATTTT.